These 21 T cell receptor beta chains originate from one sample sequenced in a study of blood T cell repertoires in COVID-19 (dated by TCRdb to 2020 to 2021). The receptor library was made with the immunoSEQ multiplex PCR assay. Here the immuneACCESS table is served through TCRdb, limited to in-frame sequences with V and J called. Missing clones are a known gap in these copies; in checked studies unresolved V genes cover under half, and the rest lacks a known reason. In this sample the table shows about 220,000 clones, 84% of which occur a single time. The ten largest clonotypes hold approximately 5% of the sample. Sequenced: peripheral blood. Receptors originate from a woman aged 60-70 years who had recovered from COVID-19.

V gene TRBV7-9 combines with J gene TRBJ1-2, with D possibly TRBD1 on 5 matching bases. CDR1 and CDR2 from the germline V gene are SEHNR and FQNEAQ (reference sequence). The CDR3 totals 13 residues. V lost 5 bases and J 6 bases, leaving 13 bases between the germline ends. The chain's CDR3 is CASSAQGRNGYTF. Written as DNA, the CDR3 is TGTGCCAGCAGCGCTCAGGGAAGGAATGGCTACACCTTC.

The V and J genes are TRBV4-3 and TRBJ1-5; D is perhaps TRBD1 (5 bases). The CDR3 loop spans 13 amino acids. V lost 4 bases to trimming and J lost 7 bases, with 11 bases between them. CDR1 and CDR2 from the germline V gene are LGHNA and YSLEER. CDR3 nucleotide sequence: TGCGCCAGCAGCCCCCAGGGTAACCAGCCCCAGCATTTT. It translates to CASSPQGNQPQHF.

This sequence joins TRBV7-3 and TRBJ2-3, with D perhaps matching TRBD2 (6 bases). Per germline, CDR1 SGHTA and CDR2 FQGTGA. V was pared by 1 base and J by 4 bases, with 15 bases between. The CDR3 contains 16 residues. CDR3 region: CASSLRRSGGADTQYF. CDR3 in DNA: TGTGCCAGCAGCTTAAGGCGGTCAGGAGGGGCAGATACGCAGTATTTT.

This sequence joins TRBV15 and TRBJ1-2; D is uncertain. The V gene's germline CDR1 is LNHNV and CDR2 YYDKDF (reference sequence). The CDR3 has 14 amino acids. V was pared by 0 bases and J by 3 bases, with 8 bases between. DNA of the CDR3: TGTGCCACCAGCAGAGATCGAGGGTACTATGGCTACACCTTC. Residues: CATSRDRGYYGYTF.

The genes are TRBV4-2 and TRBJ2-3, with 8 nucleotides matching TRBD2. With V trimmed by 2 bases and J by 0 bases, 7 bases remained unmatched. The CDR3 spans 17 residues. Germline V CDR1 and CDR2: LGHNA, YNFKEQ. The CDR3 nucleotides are TGTGCCAGCAGCCAACGGGGGGGCGGGGCGAGCACAGATACGCAGTATTTT. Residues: CASSQRGGGASTDTQYF.

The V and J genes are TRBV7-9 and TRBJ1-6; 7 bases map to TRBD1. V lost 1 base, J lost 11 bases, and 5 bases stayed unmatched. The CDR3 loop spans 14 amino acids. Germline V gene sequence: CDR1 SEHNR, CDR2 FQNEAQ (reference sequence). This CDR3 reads CASSLEFTGAPLHF. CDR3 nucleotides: TGTGCCAGCAGCTTAGAGTTTACAGGGGCACCCCTCCACTTT.

The CDR3 here is CASSPQLAATGELFF. The CDR3 DNA reads TGTGCCAGCTCACCACAACTAGCGGCCACCGGGGAGCTGTTTTTT. The V gene is TRBV18, the J gene TRBJ2-2, with 8 bases that match TRBD2. Germline CDR1 reads KGHSH; CDR2 reads LQKENI. The V segment lost 1 base and the J segment 4 bases; nucleotides outside the gene matches: 2. This CDR3 comprises 15 residues.

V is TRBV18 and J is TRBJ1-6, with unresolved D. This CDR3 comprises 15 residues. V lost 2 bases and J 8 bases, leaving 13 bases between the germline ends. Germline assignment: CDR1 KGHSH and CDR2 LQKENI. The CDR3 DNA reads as TGTGCCAGCTCACCAGCCGCCGGGTTTGATTCACCCCTCCACTTT. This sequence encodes CASSPAAGFDSPLHF.

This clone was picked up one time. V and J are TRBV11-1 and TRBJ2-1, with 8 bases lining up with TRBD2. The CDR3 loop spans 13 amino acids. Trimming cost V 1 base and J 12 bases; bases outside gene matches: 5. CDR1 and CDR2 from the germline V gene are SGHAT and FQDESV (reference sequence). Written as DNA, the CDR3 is TGTGCCAGCAGCTTAGTCGAGCGGGGGTGGCAGTTCTTC. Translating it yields CASSLVERGWQFF.

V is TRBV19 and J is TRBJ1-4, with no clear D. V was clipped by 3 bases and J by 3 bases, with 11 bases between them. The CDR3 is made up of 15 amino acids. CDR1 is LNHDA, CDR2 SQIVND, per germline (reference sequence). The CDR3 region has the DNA TGTGCCAGTAGTATTCGGGGAGCAGCTAATGAAAAACTGTTTTTT. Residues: CASSIRGAANEKLFF.

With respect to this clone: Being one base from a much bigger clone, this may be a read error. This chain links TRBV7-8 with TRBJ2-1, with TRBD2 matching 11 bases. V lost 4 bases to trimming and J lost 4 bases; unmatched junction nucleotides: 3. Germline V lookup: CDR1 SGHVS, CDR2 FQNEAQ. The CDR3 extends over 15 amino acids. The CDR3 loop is CASSSGTSGYNEQFF. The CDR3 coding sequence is TGTGCCAGCAGCTCCGGGACTAGCGGTTACAATGAGCAGTTCTTC.

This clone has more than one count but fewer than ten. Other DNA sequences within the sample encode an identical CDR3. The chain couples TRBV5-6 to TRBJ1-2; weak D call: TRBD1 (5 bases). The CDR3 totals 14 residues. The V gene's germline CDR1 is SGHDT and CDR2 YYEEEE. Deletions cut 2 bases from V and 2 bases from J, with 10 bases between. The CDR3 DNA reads TGTGCCAGCAGCTTACTACAGGCAAACTATGGCTACACCTTC. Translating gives CASSLLQANYGYTF.

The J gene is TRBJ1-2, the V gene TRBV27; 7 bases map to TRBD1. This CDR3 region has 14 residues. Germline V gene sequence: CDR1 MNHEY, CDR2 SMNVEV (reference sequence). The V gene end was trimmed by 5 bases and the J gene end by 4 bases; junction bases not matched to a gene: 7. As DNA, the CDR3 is TGTGCCAGCAGTGAGGGGGCGCGGGGCTATGGCTACACCTTC. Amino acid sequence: CASSEGARGYGYTF.

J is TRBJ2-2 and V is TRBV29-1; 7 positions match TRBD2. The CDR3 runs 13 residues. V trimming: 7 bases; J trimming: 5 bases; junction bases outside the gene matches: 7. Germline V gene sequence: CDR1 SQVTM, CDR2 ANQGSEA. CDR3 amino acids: CSGGGARTGELFF. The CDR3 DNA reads TGCAGCGGCGGGGGAGCAAGGACCGGGGAGCTGTTTTTT.

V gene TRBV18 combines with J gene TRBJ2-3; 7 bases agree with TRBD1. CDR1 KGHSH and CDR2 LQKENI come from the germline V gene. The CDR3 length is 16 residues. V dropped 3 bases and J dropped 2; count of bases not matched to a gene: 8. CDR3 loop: CASSPNTGQITDTQYF. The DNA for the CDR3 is TGTGCCAGCTCACCGAATACGGGACAGATCACAGATACGCAGTATTTT.

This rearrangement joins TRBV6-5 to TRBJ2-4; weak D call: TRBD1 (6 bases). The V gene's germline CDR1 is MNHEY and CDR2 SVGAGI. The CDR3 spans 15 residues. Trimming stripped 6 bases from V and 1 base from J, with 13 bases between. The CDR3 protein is CASSPQGFAKNIQYF. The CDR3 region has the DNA TGTGCCAGCAGCCCACAGGGATTTGCCAAAAACATTCAGTACTTC.

The CDR3: CASSITRATSNYGYTF. The CDR3 DNA is TGTGCCAGCAGTATTACGCGGGCGACCTCTAACTATGGCTACACCTTC. The genes are TRBV27 and TRBJ1-2; D unclear. CDR1 and CDR2 (germline): MNHEY, SMNVEV (reference sequence). Trimming pared 5 bases from V and 0 bases from J, leaving 16 bases between. The CDR3 spans 16 residues.

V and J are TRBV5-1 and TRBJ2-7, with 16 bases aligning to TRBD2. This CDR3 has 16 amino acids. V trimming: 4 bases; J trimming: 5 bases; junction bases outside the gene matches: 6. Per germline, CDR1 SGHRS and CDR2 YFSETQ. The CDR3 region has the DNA TGCGCCAGCAGCCTGGGACTAGCGGGGGGGACTAACGAGCAGTACTTC. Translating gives CASSLGLAGGTNEQYF.

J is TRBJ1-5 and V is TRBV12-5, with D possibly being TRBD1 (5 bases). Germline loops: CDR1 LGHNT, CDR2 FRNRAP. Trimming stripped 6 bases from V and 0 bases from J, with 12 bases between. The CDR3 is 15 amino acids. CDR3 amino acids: CASGHRDSSNQPQHF. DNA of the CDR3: TGTGCTAGTGGCCATAGAGACAGTAGCAATCAGCCCCAGCATTTT.

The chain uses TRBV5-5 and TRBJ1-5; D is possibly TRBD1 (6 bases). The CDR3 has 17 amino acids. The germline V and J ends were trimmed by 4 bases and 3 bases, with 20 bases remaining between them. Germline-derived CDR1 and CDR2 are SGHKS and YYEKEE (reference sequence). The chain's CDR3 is CASSIVLGQDYNQPQHF. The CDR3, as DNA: TGTGCCAGCAGCATCGTCCTGGGACAAGACTACAATCAGCCCCAGCATTTT.

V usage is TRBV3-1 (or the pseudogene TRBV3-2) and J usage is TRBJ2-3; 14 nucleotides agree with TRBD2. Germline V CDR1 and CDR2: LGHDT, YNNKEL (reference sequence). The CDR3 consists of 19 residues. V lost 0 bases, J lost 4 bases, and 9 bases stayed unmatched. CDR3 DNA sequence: TGTGCCAGCAGCCAAGACCCGCTCGGACTAGCGGGGGGTTCAGATACGCAGTATTTT. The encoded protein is CASSQDPLGLAGGSDTQYF.